This T cell receptor (beta chain) was sequenced during a study of technical replicates of blood from a handful of donors. The assay was immunoSEQ multiplex PCR, and TCRdb's table has in-frame clones only and misses some. The table includes under 65,000 clones, about 93% detected once. The sequenced sample was PBMCs. The clonotype originates from a human donor in good health. Some clones in this sample may be carry-over from other donors' samples.

CDR3 nucleotides: TGTGCCAGCCAGATGGGGACTAGCGGGAGATGGGAAGAGACCCAGTACTTC. As protein: CASQMGTSGRWEETQYF. The chain combines TRBV11-2 with TRBJ2-5, with 14 positions matching TRBD2. There are 17 residues in the CDR3. V shed 8 bases and J 3 bases; nucleotides not matched to a gene: 11. Germline V gives CDR1 SGHAT, CDR2 FQNNGV.